This T cell receptor beta chain appears in the sequencing data of a study of T cells in Graves' hyperthyroidism and ophthalmopathy. Template material for amplifying TCR beta CDR3 regions consisted of RNA transcripts. When the TCR CDR3 underwent first-round RT-PCR, the HTBI primer set was used. TCRdb independently ran MiXCR on the multiplex PCR reads; one entry per CDR3 protein. Of 400,000 to 550,000 distinct CDR3 sequences in the sample, approximately 25% are singletons; the top ten hold over 9%. The germline CDR1 and CDR2 sequences are MNHNS and SASEGT. The CDR3 is made up of 13 amino acids. Trimming took 3 bases from V and 2 from J, leaving 8 bases between them.

The TCR sequence derives from a woman aged 30 to 39 with Graves' ophthalmopathy. Sequenced input: blood. The chain links TRBV6-1 to TRBJ2-7; D gene uncertain. The CDR3 reads CASSEVHTYEQYF. CDR3 bases: TGTGCCAGCAGTGAGGTACATACCTACGAGCAGTACTTC.